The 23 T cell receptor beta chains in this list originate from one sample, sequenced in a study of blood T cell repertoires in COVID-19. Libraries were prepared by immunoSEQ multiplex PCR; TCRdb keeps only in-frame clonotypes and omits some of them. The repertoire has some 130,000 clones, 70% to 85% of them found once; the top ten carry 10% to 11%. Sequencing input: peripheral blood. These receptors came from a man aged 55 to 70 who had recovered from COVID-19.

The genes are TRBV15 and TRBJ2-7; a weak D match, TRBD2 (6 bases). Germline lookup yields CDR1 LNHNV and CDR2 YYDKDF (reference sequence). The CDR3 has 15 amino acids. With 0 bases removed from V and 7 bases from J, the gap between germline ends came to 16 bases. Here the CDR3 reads CATSRDLNRAGEQYF. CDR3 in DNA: TGTGCCACCAGCAGAGATCTAAACCGTGCGGGGGAGCAGTACTTC.

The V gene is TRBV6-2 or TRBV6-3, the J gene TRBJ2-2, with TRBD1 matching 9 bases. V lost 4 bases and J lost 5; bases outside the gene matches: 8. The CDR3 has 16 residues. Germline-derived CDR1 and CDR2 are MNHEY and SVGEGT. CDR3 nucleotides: TGTGCCAGCAGTTTAACCGGGACAGGGAATACCGGGGAGCTGTTTTTT. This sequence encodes CASSLTGTGNTGELFF.

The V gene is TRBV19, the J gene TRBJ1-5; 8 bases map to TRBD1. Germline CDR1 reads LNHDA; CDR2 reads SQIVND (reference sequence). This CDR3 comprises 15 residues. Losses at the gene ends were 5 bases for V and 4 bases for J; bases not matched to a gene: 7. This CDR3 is CASSVDRGGNQPQHF. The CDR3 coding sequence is TGTGCCAGTAGTGTTGACAGGGGCGGGAATCAGCCCCAGCATTTT.

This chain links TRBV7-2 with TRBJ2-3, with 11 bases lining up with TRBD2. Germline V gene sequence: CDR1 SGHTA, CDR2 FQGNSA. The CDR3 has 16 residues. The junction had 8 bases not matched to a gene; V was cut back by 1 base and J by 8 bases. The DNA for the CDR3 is TGTGCCAGCAGCTTAGGTGTGGGACTAGCGGTTACTACGCAGTATTTT. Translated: CASSLGVGLAVTTQYF.

CDR3 DNA sequence: TGTGCCATCAGTGAGTCGATGGCGGGGTCCTACAATGAGCAGTTCTTC. It is translated as CAISESMAGSYNEQFF. The chain links TRBV10-3 to TRBJ2-1; perhaps TRBD2 as D (6 bases). V shed 0 bases and J shed 1 base, with 10 bases lying between them. The CDR3 is 16 amino acids. CDR1 and CDR2 (germline): ENHRY, SYGVKD.

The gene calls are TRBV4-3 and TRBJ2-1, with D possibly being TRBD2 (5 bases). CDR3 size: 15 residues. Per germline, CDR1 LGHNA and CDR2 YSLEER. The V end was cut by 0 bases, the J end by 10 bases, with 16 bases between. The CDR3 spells CASSQDNWESDEQFF. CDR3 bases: TGCGCCAGCAGCCAAGATAATTGGGAGTCTGACGAGCAGTTCTTC.

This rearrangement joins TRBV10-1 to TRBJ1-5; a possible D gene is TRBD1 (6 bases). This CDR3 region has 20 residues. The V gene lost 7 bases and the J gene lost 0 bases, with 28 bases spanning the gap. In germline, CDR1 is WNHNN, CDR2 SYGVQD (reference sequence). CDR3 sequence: CASILPLGTPNIYSNQPQHF. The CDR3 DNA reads TGCGCCAGCATTCTACCCCTTGGGACACCGAATATTTATAGCAATCAGCCCCAGCATTTT.

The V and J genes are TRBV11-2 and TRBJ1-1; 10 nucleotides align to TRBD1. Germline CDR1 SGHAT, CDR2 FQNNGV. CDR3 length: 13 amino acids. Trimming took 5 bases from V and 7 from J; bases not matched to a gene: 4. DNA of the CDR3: TGTGCCAGCAGCACCGGACAGGGGGGTGAAGCTTTCTTT. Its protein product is CASSTGQGGEAFF.

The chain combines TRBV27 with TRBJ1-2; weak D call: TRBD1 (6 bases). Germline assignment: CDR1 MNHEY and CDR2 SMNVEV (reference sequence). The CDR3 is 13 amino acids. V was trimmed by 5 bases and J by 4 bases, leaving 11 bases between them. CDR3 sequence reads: CASSPTGSYGYTF. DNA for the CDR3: TGTGCCAGCAGTCCAACAGGGTCCTATGGCTACACCTTC.

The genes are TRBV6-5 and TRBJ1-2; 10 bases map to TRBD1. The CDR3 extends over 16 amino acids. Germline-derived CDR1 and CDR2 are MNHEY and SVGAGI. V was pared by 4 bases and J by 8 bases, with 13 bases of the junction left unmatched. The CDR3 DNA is TGTGCCAGCAGTTTACGGCCGGGACAGGGGAATCGCGGCTACACCTTC. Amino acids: CASSLRPGQGNRGYTF.

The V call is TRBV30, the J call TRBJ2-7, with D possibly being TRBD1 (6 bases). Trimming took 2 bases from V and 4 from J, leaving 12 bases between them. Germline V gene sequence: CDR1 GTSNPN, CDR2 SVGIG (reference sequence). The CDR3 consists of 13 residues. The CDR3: CAWSTLQGYEQYF. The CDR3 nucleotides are TGTGCCTGGAGTACCCTACAGGGATACGAGCAGTACTTC.

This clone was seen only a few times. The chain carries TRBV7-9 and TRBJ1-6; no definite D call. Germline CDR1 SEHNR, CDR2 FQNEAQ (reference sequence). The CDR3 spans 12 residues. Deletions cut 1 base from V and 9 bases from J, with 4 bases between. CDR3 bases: TGTGCCAGCAGCTTAGATATTTCACCCCTCCACTTT. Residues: CASSLDISPLHF.

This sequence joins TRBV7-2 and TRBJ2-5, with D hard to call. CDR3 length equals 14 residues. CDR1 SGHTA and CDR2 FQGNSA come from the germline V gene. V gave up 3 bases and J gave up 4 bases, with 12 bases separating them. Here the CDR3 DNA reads TGTGCCAGCAGCTTTCCCGGCCGCGGAGAGACCCAGTACTTC. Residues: CASSFPGRGETQYF.

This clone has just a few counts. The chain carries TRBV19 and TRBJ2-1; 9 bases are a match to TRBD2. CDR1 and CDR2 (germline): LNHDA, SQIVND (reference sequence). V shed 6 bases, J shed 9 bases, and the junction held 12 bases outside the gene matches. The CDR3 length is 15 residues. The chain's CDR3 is CASSTQAGGKGEQFF. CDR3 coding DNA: TGTGCCAGTAGCACCCAAGCGGGGGGTAAAGGTGAGCAGTTCTTC.

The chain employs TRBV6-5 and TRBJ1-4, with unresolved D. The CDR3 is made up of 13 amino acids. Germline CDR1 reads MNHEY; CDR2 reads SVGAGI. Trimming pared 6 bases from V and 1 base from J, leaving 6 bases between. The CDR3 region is CASRAGTNEKLFF. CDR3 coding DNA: TGTGCCAGCAGGGCGGGAACTAATGAAAAACTGTTTTTT.

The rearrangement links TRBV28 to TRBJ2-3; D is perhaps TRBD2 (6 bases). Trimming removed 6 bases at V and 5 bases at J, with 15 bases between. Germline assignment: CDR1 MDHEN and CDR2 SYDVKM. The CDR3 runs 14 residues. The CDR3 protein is CASRLAGEKDTQYF. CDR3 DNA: TGTGCCAGCAGACTAGCTGGGGAGAAAGATACGCAGTATTTT.

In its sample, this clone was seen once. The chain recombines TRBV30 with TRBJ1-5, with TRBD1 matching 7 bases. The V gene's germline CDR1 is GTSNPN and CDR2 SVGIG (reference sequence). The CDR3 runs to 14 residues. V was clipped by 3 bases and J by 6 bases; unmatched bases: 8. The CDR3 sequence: CAWSGNRGRQPQHF. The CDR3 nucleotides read TGTGCCTGGAGCGGGAACAGGGGTCGTCAGCCCCAGCATTTT.

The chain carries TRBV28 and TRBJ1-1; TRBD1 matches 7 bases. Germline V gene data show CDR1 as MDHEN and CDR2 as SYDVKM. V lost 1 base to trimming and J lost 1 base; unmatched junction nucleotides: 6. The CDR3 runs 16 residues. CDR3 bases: TGTGCCAGCAGTTTATCCCCGGGACAGACGAACACTGAAGCTTTCTTT. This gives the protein CASSLSPGQTNTEAFF.

The CDR3 nucleotides are TGTGCCAGCAGCCTCCGAGGGTTTAATGAAAAACTGTTTTTT. Translating it yields CASSLRGFNEKLFF. The rearrangement uses TRBV6-2 or TRBV6-3 and TRBJ1-4, with D hard to call. Germline V gives CDR1 MNHEY, CDR2 SVGEGT. This CDR3 contains 14 residues. Deletions cut 6 bases from V and 4 bases from J, with 12 bases between.

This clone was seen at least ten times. The CDR3 spells CASSSRFQETQYF. The CDR3 DNA reads as TGTGCCAGCAGCTCTCGTTTCCAAGAGACCCAGTACTTC. The gene calls are TRBV7-2 and TRBJ2-5; no clear D. The CDR3 has 13 residues. Germline assignment: CDR1 SGHTA and CDR2 FQGNSA. The V end was cut by 4 bases, the J end by 1 base, with 7 bases between.

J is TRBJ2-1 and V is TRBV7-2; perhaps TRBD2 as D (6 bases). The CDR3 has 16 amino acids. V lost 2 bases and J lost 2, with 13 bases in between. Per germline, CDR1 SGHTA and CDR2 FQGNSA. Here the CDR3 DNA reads TGTGCCAGCAGCTTATCCGGGACGGGAGCCTACAATGAGCAGTTCTTC. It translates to CASSLSGTGAYNEQFF.

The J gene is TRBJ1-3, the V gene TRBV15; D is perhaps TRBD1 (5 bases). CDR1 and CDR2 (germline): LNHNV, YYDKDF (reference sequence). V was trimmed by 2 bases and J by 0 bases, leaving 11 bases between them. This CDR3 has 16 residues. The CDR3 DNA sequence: TGTGCCACCAGCAGATTGGACATCCGCTCTGGAAACACCATATATTTT. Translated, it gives CATSRLDIRSGNTIYF.

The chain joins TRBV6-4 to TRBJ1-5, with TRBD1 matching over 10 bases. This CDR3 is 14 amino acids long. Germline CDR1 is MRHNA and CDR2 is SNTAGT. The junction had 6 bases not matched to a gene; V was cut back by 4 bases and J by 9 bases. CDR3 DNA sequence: TGTGCCAGCAGTGCCTTAGGACAGGGGGGGCCCCAGCATTTT. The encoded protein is CASSALGQGGPQHF.